This TCR beta chain was identified in a study of shared clonotypes between healthy human individuals. Study-level background: The plates for each donor numbered three CD4 naive, three CD4 memory, two CD8 naive and one CD8 memory.

Comment on this clone: Its antigen is not known.

This CDR3 is 12 amino acids long. V lost 0 bases and J lost 11, with 13 bases in between. Germline V CDR1 and CDR2: GTSNPN, SVGIG (reference sequence). Study findings and constraints: Generation of non-shared clonotypes was less probable than generation of clonotypes shared by all four donors. Estimated clonotype richness was generally higher in naive than memory subsets.

Both CD45RO+ cells and CCR7-negative CD45RA+ TemRA cells were combined to make up CD8 memory. Using immunoSEQ multiplex PCR, the repertoire was profiled, and TCRdb retains in-frame clones only, with some absent. Among 600,000 to 750,000 clones listed, 90% were seen once. This receptor was taken from a man younger than 35 in good health. Some clones in this sample may be carry-over from other donors' samples. The chain has TRBV30 and TRBJ1-1; D remains unclear. The sample taken for sequencing was memory CD8+ T cells from PBMCs. Subset defined: CD45RO+ cells pooled with CCR7-negative TemRA cells. The CDR3 coding sequence is TGTGCCTGGAGTGTATCGAAGACGGAGGCTTTCTTT. Translated: CAWSVSKTEAFF.